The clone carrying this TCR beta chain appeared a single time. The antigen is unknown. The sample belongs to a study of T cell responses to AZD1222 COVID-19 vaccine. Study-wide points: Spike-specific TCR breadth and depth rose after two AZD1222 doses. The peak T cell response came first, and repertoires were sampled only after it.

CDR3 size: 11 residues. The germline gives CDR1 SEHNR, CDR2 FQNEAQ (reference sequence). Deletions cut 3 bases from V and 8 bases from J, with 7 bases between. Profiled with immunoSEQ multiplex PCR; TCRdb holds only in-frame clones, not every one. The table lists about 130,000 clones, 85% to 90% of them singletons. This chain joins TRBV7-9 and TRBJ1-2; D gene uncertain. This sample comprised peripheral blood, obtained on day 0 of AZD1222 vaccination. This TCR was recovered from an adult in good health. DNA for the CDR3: TGTGCCAGCAGCTTCGTCAGCGGCTACACCTTC. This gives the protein CASSFVSGYTF.